One TCR beta chain is described in this entry. The data stem from a study of blood T cell repertoires in COVID-19. Study information: Sample material is recorded as cDNA or gDNA derived from T cells, B-cell-depleted T cells, or PBMCs.

The CDR3 covers 13 residues. Trimming left V 7 bases short and J 1 base short, with 11 bases between. The germline CDR1 and CDR2 sequences are SGHRS and YFSETQ. The authors' processing: Estimation of nucleated cell counts was performed using reference gene primer amplification. Using immunoSEQ multiplex PCR, the repertoire was profiled, and TCRdb retains in-frame clones only, with some absent. The DNA gave D and trimming, while V, J and clone size come from that table. The repertoire includes some 100,000 clones, around nine tenths of them detected once, and about a tenth sits in the top ten. The J gene is TRBJ2-5, the V gene TRBV5-1; a possible D gene is TRBD2 (6 bases). The clonotype was recovered from a man aged 50 to 59 with acute or convalescent COVID-19. The specimen sequenced was peripheral blood. The CDR3 sequence is CASCWGVQETQYF. The CDR3 coding sequence is TGCGCCAGCTGCTGGGGGGTCCAAGAGACCCAGTACTTC.